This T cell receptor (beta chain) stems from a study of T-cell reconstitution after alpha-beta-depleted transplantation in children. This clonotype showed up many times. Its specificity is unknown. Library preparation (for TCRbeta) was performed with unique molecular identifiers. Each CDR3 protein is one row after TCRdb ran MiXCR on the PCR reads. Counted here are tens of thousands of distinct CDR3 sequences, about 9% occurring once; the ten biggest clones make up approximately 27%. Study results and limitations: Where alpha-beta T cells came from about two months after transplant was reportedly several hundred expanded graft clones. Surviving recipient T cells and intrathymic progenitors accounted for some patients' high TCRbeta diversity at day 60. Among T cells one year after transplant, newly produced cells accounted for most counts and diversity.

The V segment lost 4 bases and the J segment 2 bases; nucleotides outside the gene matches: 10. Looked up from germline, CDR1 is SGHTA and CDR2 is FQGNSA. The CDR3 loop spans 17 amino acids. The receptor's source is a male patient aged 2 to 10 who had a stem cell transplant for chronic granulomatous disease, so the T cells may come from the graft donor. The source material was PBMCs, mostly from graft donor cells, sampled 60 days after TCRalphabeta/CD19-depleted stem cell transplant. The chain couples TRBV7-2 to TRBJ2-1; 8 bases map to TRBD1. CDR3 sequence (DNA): TGTGCCAGCAGCTCAAACGCAGGGGGCATCACCTACAATGAGCAGTTCTTC. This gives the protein CASSSNAGGITYNEQFF.